The present TCR beta chain was sequenced within a study of blood T cell repertoires in COVID-19. On the study more broadly: Sample material is recorded as cDNA or gDNA derived from T cells, B-cell-depleted T cells, or PBMCs.

This clone has a handful of counts. As handled by the study authors: Estimates of nucleated cell counts were drawn from the amplification of reference gene primers. TCRdb's copy holds only in-frame clones and misses some; the assay was immunoSEQ multiplex PCR. The V and J calls and clone size come from that table; D and trimming were worked out from the DNA. The sample contains 200,000 to 250,000 clones, 84% of which appear only once. The CDR3 is 15 residues long. From germline, CDR1 is LNHDA and CDR2 SQIVND (reference sequence). V lost 6 bases and J lost 7; bases outside the gene matches: 12. The study recruited people aged about 18 to 90 years across approximately 25 US areas. Assignments of participants to cohorts depended upon their own reported clinical history.

This chain links TRBV19 with TRBJ1-5, with 7 bases matching TRBD1. The source of this sequence is a woman aged 40 to 55 who had recovered from COVID-19. The sequenced sample was PBMCs or T cells enriched from blood (not recorded which). CDR3 sequence: CASRTTGRWKQPQHF. DNA of the CDR3: TGTGCCAGTAGGACGACAGGGCGGTGGAAACAGCCCCAGCATTTT.